The sequence of this T cell receptor (beta chain) was determined in a study of T-cell reconstitution after alpha-beta-depleted transplantation in children. A word on this clonotype: Antigen specificity is unknown.

Molecular barcoding with unique molecular identifiers was used for the TCRbeta library. A single record per CDR3 protein comes from TCRdb applying MiXCR to the PCR reads. The sample lists a few hundred thousand distinct CDR3 sequences, about 45% seen once, with 25% to 30% in the top ten. Findings and limits, study-wide: Most T-cell counts and diversity one year after the transplant came from T cells that were newly produced.

The sequence was collected from a girl aged 2 to 10 with aplastic anemia, due to receive a stem cell transplant. Sequenced here: PBMCs, sampled before TCRalphabeta/CD19-depleted stem cell transplant.

The CDR3 DNA sequence: TGTGCCAGCAGTCGGGGAACCATTAGCGGGGGATACAATGAGCAGTTCTTC. This gives the protein CASSRGTISGGYNEQFF. The chain carries TRBV6-1 and TRBJ2-1, with 9 bases fitting TRBD2. V lost 5 bases and J lost 4; bases outside the gene matches: 12. From germline, CDR1 is MNHNS and CDR2 SASEGT. This CDR3 contains 17 residues.